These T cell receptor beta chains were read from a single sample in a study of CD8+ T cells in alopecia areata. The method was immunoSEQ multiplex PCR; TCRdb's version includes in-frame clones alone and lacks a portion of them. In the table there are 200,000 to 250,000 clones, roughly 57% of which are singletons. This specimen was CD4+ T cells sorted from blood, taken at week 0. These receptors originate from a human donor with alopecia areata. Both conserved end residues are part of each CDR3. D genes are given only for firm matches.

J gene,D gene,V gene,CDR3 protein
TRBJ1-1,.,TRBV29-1,CSVSQSMNTEAFF
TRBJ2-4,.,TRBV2,CASSALTGTLAKNIQYF
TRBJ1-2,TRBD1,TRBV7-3,CASSSPRQGDSYTF
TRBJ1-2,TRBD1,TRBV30,CAWSKGANYGYTF
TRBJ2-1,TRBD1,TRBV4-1,CASSQGRQGADEQFF
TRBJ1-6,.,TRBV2,CASSQGVPNSPLHF
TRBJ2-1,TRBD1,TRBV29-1,CSTRQGEARYNEQFF
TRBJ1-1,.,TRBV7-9,CASSFSAGNTEAFF
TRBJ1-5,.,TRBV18,CASSLTSGFNQPQHF
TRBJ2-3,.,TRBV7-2,CASSPGHSTDTQYF
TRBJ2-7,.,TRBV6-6,CASSSQGYEQYF
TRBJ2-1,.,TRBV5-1,CASSVTGVRSYNEQFF
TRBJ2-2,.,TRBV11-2,CASSLATGELFF
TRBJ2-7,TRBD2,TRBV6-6,CASGGSSYEQYF
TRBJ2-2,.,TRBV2,CASIWGGDTGELFF
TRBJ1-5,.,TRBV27,CASFKEPNQPQHF
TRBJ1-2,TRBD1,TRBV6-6,CASSNSRGHDYGYTF
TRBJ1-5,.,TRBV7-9,CASSSGTNQPQHF
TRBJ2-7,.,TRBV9,CASSVGSGAGSYEQYF
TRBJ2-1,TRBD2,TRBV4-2,CASSQDRTGGIGNEQFF